This T cell receptor (beta chain) was recovered during a study of beta chain features in type 1 diabetes. Study findings and constraints: Type 1 diabetes patients showed a moderate but significant shortening of TCRB CDR3s in all four CD4+ subsets.

The entirety of the isolated RNA underwent reverse transcription, so expressed TCRB transcripts were sequenced. The table came from immunoSEQ multiplex PCR; TCRdb's copy has only in-frame clones and leaves some out. Of over 25,000 clones detected, roughly 50% appear once; the ten largest clones hold approximately 1.5%. The V end lost 0 bases, the J end lost 5 bases, and 12 bases lay between the germline ends. The germline V gene has CDR1 SGHTA and CDR2 FQGNSA. The CDR3 consists of 15 residues. Note on this clone: Its antigen is unknown.

The sequence was obtained from a woman aged 18-29 years with type 1 diabetes. Sequences were obtained from Tregs from blood. The chain couples TRBV7-2 to TRBJ2-3; D possibly corresponds to TRBD2 (5 bases). CDR3: CASSLAGAARDTQYF. CDR3 DNA: TGTGCCAGCAGCTTAGCGGGAGCGGCACGAGATACGCAGTATTTT. The full variable domain, rest sourced from reference TRBV7-2 and TRBJ2-3, is GAGVSQSPSNKVTEKGKDVELRCDPISGHTALYWYRQSLGQGLEFLIYFQGNSAPDKSGLPSDRFSAERTGGSVSTLTIQRTQQEDSAVYLCASSLAGAARDTQYFGPGTRLTVL.